This T cell receptor (beta chain) was captured in a study of shared T cell receptors in the human thymus. CDR1 and CDR2 from the germline V gene are MGHDK and SYGVNS. This CDR3 comprises 12 residues. Trimming took off 1 base at V and 9 bases at J, with 7 bases between the two ends. Sequencing used immunoSEQ multiplex PCR; TCRdb keeps in-frame clones, though not all of them. In the table there are roughly 700,000 clones, approximately 88% of which are singletons. These sequences were also reported in another study, on human thymus T cells.

The receptor's source is a boy younger than two with a congenital heart defect. The rearrangement joins TRBV25-1 to TRBJ2-1; no clear D gene. Specimen: thymocytes. The CDR3 loop reads CASSESDGEQFF. In nucleotides, the CDR3 is TGTGCCAGCAGTGAATCAGATGGTGAGCAGTTCTTC.